Presented here are 17 T cell receptor beta chains from one specimen sequenced in a study of CD8 T cells in ankylosing spondylitis. TCRdb independently ran MiXCR on the 5' RACE reads; one entry per CDR3 protein. The repertoire holds over 100,000 distinct CDR3 sequences, roughly an eighth seen once, with roughly 4.3% in the top ten. Sequences were obtained from blood, either unsorted or a sorted T cell fraction (not recorded which). The source of these receptors is a female donor with ankylosing spondylitis or in good health (not recorded which).

This clonotype was recorded at least ten times. The J gene is TRBJ1-2, the V gene TRBV18; D not resolved. Trimming pared 1 base from V and 6 bases from J, leaving 9 bases between. CDR3 length equals 13 residues. Germline-derived CDR1 and CDR2 are KGHSH and LQKENI. CDR3 bases: TGTGCCAGCTCACCACGGGAGGAGGATGGCTACACCTTC. It is translated as CASSPREEDGYTF. Full variable domain (rest looked up from reference TRBV18 and TRBJ1-2): NAGVMQNPRHLVRRRGQEARLRCSPMKGHSHVYWYRQLPEEGLKFMVYLQKENIIDESGMPKERFSAEFPKEGPSILRIQQVVRGDSAAYFCASSPREEDGYTFGSGTRLTVV.

This clonotype showed up many times. The chain employs TRBV5-1 and TRBJ2-3; D is undetermined. V was pared by 4 bases and J by 7 bases, with 13 bases between. Germline values: CDR1 SGHRS, CDR2 YFSETQ. The CDR3 spans 13 residues. The CDR3 loop reads CASSLDGFNTQYF. CDR3 nucleotide sequence: TGCGCCAGCAGCCTGGACGGATTCAATACGCAGTATTTT.

This clonotype occurred many times. This chain connects TRBV7-9 to TRBJ2-2; the match to TRBD2 covers 7 bases. CDR3 length equals 14 residues. V gave up 5 bases and J gave up 6 bases; unmatched junction bases: 6. Germline V CDR1 and CDR2: SEHNR, FQNEAQ (reference sequence). The CDR3 DNA follows: TGTGCCAGCAGCCCACTAGCGATGTCCGGGGAGCTGTTTTTT. It translates to CASSPLAMSGELFF.

This clonotype was counted many times. V and J are TRBV9 and TRBJ2-3; 10 bases are shared with TRBD2. Germline CDR1 is SGDLS and CDR2 is YYNGEE. CDR3 length equals 16 residues. Germline trimming cut 4 bases from V and 1 base from J; bases unmatched to any gene: 6. The CDR3 region has the DNA TGTGCCAGCAGCCCGGGACTAGCGAGGGGCACAGATACGCAGTATTTT. Amino acid sequence: CASSPGLARGTDTQYF.

The rearrangement uses TRBV12-3 or TRBV12-4 and TRBJ1-3, with D uncertain. The germline V and J ends were trimmed by 3 bases and 0 bases, with 12 bases remaining between them. This CDR3 contains 16 residues. The CDR3 nucleotides are TGTGCCAGCAGTTTGAGGCAGACGAGCTCTGGAAACACCATATATTTT. It codes for CASSLRQTSSGNTIYF.

This clonotype occurred many times. This rearrangement joins TRBV5-1 to TRBJ2-2, with 10 nucleotides matching TRBD2. CDR1 is SGHRS and CDR2 is YFSETQ in the germline V gene. The CDR3 is made up of 16 amino acids. The trim removed 2 bases at V and 5 bases at J, leaving 6 bases unmatched. CDR3: CASSFLAGDRTGELFF. The CDR3 DNA reads TGCGCCAGCAGCTTCCTAGCGGGAGACCGGACCGGGGAGCTGTTTTTT. The whole variable domain, filled in from reference TRBV5-1 and TRBJ2-2, reads KAGVTQTPRYLIKTRGQQVTLSCSPISGHRSVSWYQQTPGQGLQFLFEYFSETQRNKGNFPGRFSGRQFSNSRSEMNVSTLELGDSALYLCASSFLAGDRTGELFFGEGSRLTVL.

This clonotype was counted many times. The chain couples TRBV9 to TRBJ1-1; 7 positions agree with TRBD1. There are 17 residues in the CDR3. Germline-derived CDR1 and CDR2 are SGDLS and YYNGEE. V trimming: 6 bases; J trimming: 3 bases; junction bases outside the gene matches: 17. The CDR3 spells CASTGSAAGGVDTEAFF. The CDR3 DNA reads TGTGCCAGCACGGGGTCCGCGGCAGGGGGTGTGGACACTGAAGCTTTCTTT.

This chain joins TRBV18 and TRBJ2-1, with D maybe TRBD2 (6 bases). V gave up 1 base and J gave up 1 base, with 8 bases separating them. The CDR3 totals 15 residues. The germline gives CDR1 KGHSH, CDR2 LQKENI. CDR3 bases: TGTGCCAGCTCACCACTGACTAGTTCCTACAATGAGCAGTTCTTC. Translating it yields CASSPLTSSYNEQFF.

This clonotype was observed at least ten times. The chain recombines TRBV27 with TRBJ2-1, with 9 bases lining up with TRBD2. Losses at the gene ends were 3 bases for V and 3 bases for J; bases not matched to a gene: 3. The length of the CDR3 is 15 residues. Germline V gene sequence: CDR1 MNHEY, CDR2 SMNVEV (reference sequence). The CDR3 DNA reads TGTGCCAGCAGTTTCTTACTAGCGGGCTACAATGAGCAGTTCTTC. Protein: CASSFLLAGYNEQFF.

This clonotype was picked up many times. The chain has TRBV19 and TRBJ2-1; D possibly corresponds to TRBD1 (5 bases). V was clipped by 0 bases and J by 2 bases, with 11 bases between them. Germline CDR1 reads LNHDA; CDR2 reads SQIVND (reference sequence). This CDR3 has 16 amino acids. DNA of the CDR3: TGTGCCAGTAGTATAGATCGGGCAGGGACCTACAATGAGCAGTTCTTC. This sequence encodes CASSIDRAGTYNEQFF.

The chain has TRBV2 and TRBJ2-2; D tentatively fits TRBD1 or TRBD2 (6 bases each). CDR1 is SNHLY and CDR2 is FYNNEI in the germline V gene. V dropped 7 bases and J dropped 4 bases, with 16 bases sitting between them. The CDR3 extends over 15 amino acids. DNA of the CDR3: TGTGCCAGCATGGGGGCGGGGAACCCCACCGGGGAGCTGTTTTTT. As protein: CASMGAGNPTGELFF.

This clonotype was detected many times. The rearrangement uses TRBV5-1 and TRBJ1-3; no definite D call. Per the germline V gene, CDR1 is SGHRS and CDR2 is YFSETQ. The CDR3 contains 13 residues. V was trimmed by 5 bases and J by 0 bases, leaving 6 bases between them. The CDR3 DNA follows: TGCGCCAGCAGAATATACTCTGGAAACACCATATATTTT. This translates into CASRIYSGNTIYF.

This clonotype has ten or more counts. The chain combines TRBV7-9 with TRBJ2-7; D is uncertain. With 4 bases removed from V and 4 bases from J, the gap between germline ends came to 20 bases. This CDR3 region has 16 residues. The germline V gene encodes CDR1 SEHNR and CDR2 FQNEAQ (reference sequence). CDR3 sequence: CASSSIGSRSFYEQYF. CDR3 DNA sequence: TGTGCCAGCAGCTCCATCGGAAGCCGCTCTTTTTACGAGCAGTACTTC.

The V and J genes are TRBV10-3 and TRBJ2-5, with TRBD1 as a possible D gene (5 bases). This CDR3 contains 13 residues. Deletions cut 7 bases from V and 5 bases from J, with 14 bases between. The germline CDR1 and CDR2 sequences are ENHRY and SYGVKD. The CDR3 reads CAINGQGGETQYF. The CDR3 DNA reads TGTGCCATCAATGGGCAGGGTGGGGAGACCCAGTACTTC.

The chain links TRBV12-3 or TRBV12-4 to TRBJ1-1; a possible D gene is TRBD1 (5 bases). Trimming cost V 4 bases and J 0 bases, with 6 bases left between them. There are 13 residues in the CDR3. The CDR3 nucleotides read TGTGCCAGCAGTTGGACACTGAACACTGAAGCTTTCTTT. Translating gives CASSWTLNTEAFF.

J is TRBJ2-1 and V is TRBV28; 15 nucleotides line up with TRBD2. CDR3 size: 16 residues. The V gene's germline CDR1 is MDHEN and CDR2 SYDVKM. V dropped 5 bases and J dropped 9; count of bases not matched to a gene: 8. As DNA, the CDR3 is TGTGCCAGCAGTCTTCCGGGACTAGCGGGGGGTAGTGAGCAGTTCTTC. It yields the protein CASSLPGLAGGSEQFF.

At least ten counts were recorded for this clonotype. V usage is TRBV12-3 or TRBV12-4 and J usage is TRBJ2-7, with 12 bases aligning to TRBD2. J lost 6 bases, V lost 6 bases, and 6 bases had no gene match. The length of the CDR3 is 14 residues. CDR3 nucleotides: TGTGCCAGCAGCCCTAGCGGGAGGGCCGTCGAGCAGTACTTC. This codes for CASSPSGRAVEQYF.